One sample yielded the 12 T cell receptor beta chains listed below, sequenced in a study of cytomegalovirus exposure and HLA in healthy donors. In the PCR, 60 Vbeta and 13 Jbeta primers were used. Some clones are missing from TCRdb's copy, which holds only in-frame ones; the method was immunoSEQ multiplex PCR. The repertoire has 95,000 to 150,000 clones, about 80% of them found once; the top ten carry more than 7%. Sequencing was performed on PBMCs. These receptors were taken from a female donor in good health and CMV-seropositive.

The chain has TRBV10-1 and TRBJ2-7; a possible D gene is TRBD1 (6 bases). The germline CDR1 and CDR2 sequences are WNHNN and SYGVQD (reference sequence). V was trimmed by 0 bases and J by 9 bases, leaving 12 bases between them. CDR3 length: 13 residues. DNA for the CDR3: TGCGCCAGCAGTGAGTCGAAGGACAGATTGCAGTACTTC. The encoded protein is CASSESKDRLQYF.

V usage is TRBV2 and J usage is TRBJ2-5, with TRBD1 identical over 7 bases. V lost 4 bases and J lost 1; bases outside the gene matches: 0. There are 13 residues in the CDR3. Per the germline V gene, CDR1 is SNHLY and CDR2 is FYNNEI. CDR3 in DNA: TGTGCCAGCAGTGGGGACAGCCAAGAGACCCAGTACTTC. It yields the protein CASSGDSQETQYF.

The chain is built from TRBV2 and TRBJ1-1, with 10 nucleotides matching TRBD1. CDR1 and CDR2 from the germline V gene are SNHLY and FYNNEI. The CDR3 contains 13 residues. V lost 9 bases to trimming and J lost 3 bases; unmatched junction nucleotides: 4. CDR3 bases: TGTGCCAGTTCCGGGACAGGGGACACTGAAGCTTTCTTT. Translating gives CASSGTGDTEAFF.

The chain is built from TRBV18 and TRBJ2-7; TRBD2 agrees at 7 bases. The ends lost 2 bases at V and 1 base at J; junction bases unmatched: 5. CDR3 size: 15 residues. Germline CDR1 is KGHSH and CDR2 is LQKENI. In DNA, the CDR3 is TGTGCCAGCTCACCATGGAGCGGGGCTTCCTACGAGCAGTACTTC. Amino acid sequence: CASSPWSGASYEQYF. Full variable domain (rest looked up from reference TRBV18 and TRBJ2-7): NAGVMQNPRHLVRRRGQEARLRCSPMKGHSHVYWYRQLPEEGLKFMVYLQKENIIDESGMPKERFSAEFPKEGPSILRIQQVVRGDSAAYFCASSPWSGASYEQYFGPGTRLTVT.

The genes are TRBV4-2 and TRBJ2-7; TRBD1 matches 7 bases. This CDR3 has 13 residues. Germline-derived CDR1 and CDR2 are LGHNA and YNFKEQ. The V gene end was trimmed by 4 bases and the J gene end by 2 bases; junction bases not matched to a gene: 2. The CDR3 loop is CASSLDRAYEQYF. The DNA of the CDR3 is TGTGCCAGCAGCCTAGACAGGGCCTACGAGCAGTACTTC.

This clone occurred many times. The rearrangement uses TRBV29-1 and TRBJ1-1, with 9 bases that match TRBD1. This CDR3 spans 13 amino acids. Per germline, CDR1 SQVTM and CDR2 ANQGSEA. V lost 5 bases to trimming and J lost 5 bases; unmatched junction nucleotides: 6. The CDR3 DNA reads as TGCAGCGTTCAACAGGGGGCCGGGACTGAAGCTTTCTTT. Amino acids: CSVQQGAGTEAFF. Together with reference TRBV29-1 and TRBJ1-1, the CDR3 gives the full variable domain: SAVISQKPSRDICQRGTSLTIQCQVDSQVTMMFWYRQQPGQSLTLIATANQGSEATYESGFVIDKFPISRPNLTFSTLTVSNMSPEDSSIYLCSVQQGAGTEAFFGQGTRLTVV.

The gene calls are TRBV5-6 and TRBJ2-1; the D is unclear. Germline V gene sequence: CDR1 SGHDT, CDR2 YYEEEE. The CDR3 contains 12 residues. Trimming removed 7 bases from V and 5 bases from J, with 10 bases in between. This CDR3 reads CASRHPNNEQFF. CDR3 DNA: TGTGCCAGCCGTCACCCTAACAATGAGCAGTTCTTC.

The chain employs TRBV19 and TRBJ1-2; no firm D call. Per the germline V gene, CDR1 is LNHDA and CDR2 is SQIVND (reference sequence). The CDR3 length is 11 residues. V lost 2 bases and J lost 8, with 6 bases in between. CDR3 in DNA: TGTGCCAGTAGTATAAGAGAAGGCTACACCTTC. Encoded protein: CASSIREGYTF.

The J gene is TRBJ2-3, the V gene TRBV25-1; no reliable D call. This CDR3 is built from 16 residues. The V gene lost 5 bases and the J gene lost 0 bases, with 15 bases spanning the gap. CDR1 and CDR2 (germline): MGHDK, SYGVNS. CDR3 in DNA: TGTGCCAGCAGTACCTTCGGAGTCCGTAGCACAGATACGCAGTATTTT. Protein: CASSTFGVRSTDTQYF.

In its sample, this clone was seen once. This chain links TRBV9 with TRBJ1-5, with D possibly matching TRBD1 (6 bases). The CDR3 has 14 amino acids. With 3 bases removed from V and 5 bases from J, the gap between germline ends came to 12 bases. Germline CDR1 and CDR2: SGDLS and YYNGEE. CDR3 bases: TGTGCCAGCAGCGAGGACAGTGCGTATCAGCCCCAGCATTTT. Residues: CASSEDSAYQPQHF. Full variable domain (remainder filled in from reference TRBV9 and TRBJ1-5): DSGVTQTPKHLITATGQRVTLRCSPRSGDLSVYWYQQSLDQGLQFLIQYYNGEERAKGNILERFSAQQFPDLHSELNLSSLELGDSALYFCASSEDSAYQPQHFGDGTRLSIL.

The rearrangement links TRBV6-1 to TRBJ1-1; D possibly corresponds to TRBD1 (6 bases). CDR3 size: 13 residues. V was trimmed by 4 bases and J by 3 bases, leaving 9 bases between them. CDR1 is MNHNS and CDR2 is SASEGT in the germline V gene. CDR3 nucleotide sequence: TGTGCCAGCAGTGTCGCAGGGGACACTGAAGCTTTCTTT. Translating gives CASSVAGDTEAFF.

The CDR3 here is CASSSRGDTEAFF. For the CDR3, the DNA is TGCGCCAGCAGCTCCAGGGGCGACACTGAAGCTTTCTTT. The chain employs TRBV5-1 and TRBJ1-1; possibly TRBD1 for D (6 bases). The CDR3 loop spans 13 amino acids. The germline V gene encodes CDR1 SGHRS and CDR2 YFSETQ. V lost 3 bases, J lost 3 bases, and 9 bases lay in between.